This T cell receptor (beta chain) comes out of a study of blood T cell repertoires in COVID-19. Study details: Both acute and convalescent COVID-19 samples were obtained from the United States, Italy and Spain. The cDNA or gDNA used as material had been derived from T cells, B-cell-depleted T cells, or PBMCs.

Original methodology: Scientists estimated how many nucleated cells there were by amplifying reference gene primers. Some clones are missing from TCRdb's copy, which holds only in-frame ones; the method was immunoSEQ multiplex PCR. The V and J calls and clone size are taken from that table; D and trimming were inferred from the DNA. Of about 72,000 clones listed, 86% were seen once; the top ten hold roughly 13%. The V end lost 0 bases, the J end lost 5 bases, and 10 bases lay between the germline ends. This CDR3 spans 14 amino acids. Germline CDR1 is SGHRS and CDR2 is YFSETQ. The sequence derives from a woman aged 55-69 years with acute or convalescent COVID-19. The source material was peripheral blood. This chain joins TRBV5-1 and TRBJ2-3; the D gene is possibly TRBD1 (6 bases). The DNA of the CDR3 is TGCGCCAGCAGCTTGGACAGGGCAAAAGATACGCAGTATTTT. The encoded protein is CASSLDRAKDTQYF.